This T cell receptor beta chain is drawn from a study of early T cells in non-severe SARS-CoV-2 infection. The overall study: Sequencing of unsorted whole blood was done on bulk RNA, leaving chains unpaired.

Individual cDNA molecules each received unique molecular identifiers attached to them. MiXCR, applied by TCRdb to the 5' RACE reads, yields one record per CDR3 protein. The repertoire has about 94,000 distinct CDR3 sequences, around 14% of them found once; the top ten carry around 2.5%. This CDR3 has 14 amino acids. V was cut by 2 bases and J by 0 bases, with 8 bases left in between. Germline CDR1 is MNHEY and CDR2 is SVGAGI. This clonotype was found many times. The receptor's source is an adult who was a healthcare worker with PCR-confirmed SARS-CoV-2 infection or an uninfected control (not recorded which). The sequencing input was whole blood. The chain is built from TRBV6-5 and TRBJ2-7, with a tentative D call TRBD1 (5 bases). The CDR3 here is CASSYGASSYEQYF. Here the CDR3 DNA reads TGTGCCAGCAGTTACGGGGCGAGCTCCTACGAGCAGTACTTC.